The clone carrying this T cell receptor (beta chain) occurred a few times. What it binds is unknown. This specimen belongs to a study of identical twins. Findings and limits, study-wide: Invariant populations such as MAIT and iNKT cells could partly muddle zero-insertion analyses.

TCRdb re-analysed the 5' RACE reads in MiXCR, keeping a single row per CDR3 protein. The data show about 530,000 distinct CDR3 sequences, over 12% seen once. This sample was shared with a second study, whose subject was yellow fever vaccine responses in identical twins.

The TCR sequence derives from a woman aged 18-35 years in good health. The sample taken for sequencing was CD4+ T cells sorted from blood.

The CDR3 is CASSRQAGQWSAGELFF. The CDR3 bases are TGCGCCAGCAGCCGCCAAGCTGGTCAGTGGTCCGCCGGGGAGCTGTTTTTT. The chain couples TRBV5-1 to TRBJ2-2, with unresolved D. CDR1 and CDR2 from the germline V gene are SGHRS and YFSETQ. The CDR3 is 17 residues long. V was clipped by 4 bases and J by 6 bases, with 22 bases between them.